This T cell receptor (beta chain) was profiled in a study of T cell responses to AZD1222 COVID-19 vaccine (dated by TCRdb to the early 2020s). Regarding the research as a whole: AZD1222 recipients whose second dose came at about 4 weeks and those whose second dose came at about 12 weeks were combined into one group, since spike-specific TCR depth and breadth did not differ between the two schedules. A total of around 240 trial participants underwent TCR sequencing, of whom 207 had received two doses of AZD1222 and approximately 26 had received two doses of the MenACWY control vaccine. Enrollment into the trials was organized by age into subgroups of 18-55, 56-69 and 70-plus years, and those subgroups contained about 160, 30 and 59 TCR-sequenced participants, respectively.

General study outcomes and caveats: Because no day 14 peak-response samples were available, the repertoires could be characterized only after the peak T cell response. After two AZD1222 doses, spike-specific TCR breadth and depth were significantly higher than at day 0 and than in MenACWY recipients. Most participants were white British and females outnumbered males, and the authors suggested that clonal diversity may have been underestimated. The whole spike protein was spanned by vaccine-associated CD4 TCRs, and dominant responses were seen in regions 160-218 and 743-854. Reportedly, close to half of the unique spike-specific TCRs recognized epitopes lying outside the regions that are mutated in the B.1.351 and B.1.1.7 variants. The 56-69-year group was small, and its depth increase did not reach significance, likely because of low power. Conclusions about previously exposed vaccinees are limited because only six or seven AZD1222 recipients were SARS-CoV-2 seropositive at baseline.

The sample's time point label, decoded: baseline before first vaccination. Samples from vaccinated people were obtained from the UK trials COV001 and COV002, which included a single-blind randomized controlled phase 2/3 trial of AZD1222 (ChAdOx1 nCoV-19) in healthy adults. For TCRbeta chain sequencing, PBMC samples from trial participants were taken at day 0 and at day 28 after the second dose. The CDR3 regions of human TCRbeta chains were analyzed by immunosequencing. Concerning the study's data processing: TCRs in the repertoires were compared against a reference library of SARS-CoV-2-specific TCRs that had been generated with the MIRA antigen-specificity platform. Breadth meant the fraction of unique TCRs that were SARS-CoV-2-associated, whereas depth meant the fraction of total T cells that were SARS-CoV-2-associated. Using the MIRA data, each spike-specific TCR was mapped to the spike region that the TCR reacts to and placed in a CD4 or CD8 class. Log10-transformed breadth and depth values were compared by one-way ANOVA with Sidak's multiple comparisons tests. What TCRdb holds here is the immuneACCESS table cut down to in-frame rearrangements. Part of the clones is not present; checked against another copy, under half of the missing clones reflect an unresolved V gene, and the others are unexplained. V and J calls and clone size are as listed in that table; D and trimming were resolved from the DNA. Here the sample has 100,000 to 150,000 clones; approximately 88% occur a single time. Jointly, the top ten make up less than 6.5% of the sample.

On this clone: The target of this receptor is not known. The record has no base qualities; no much larger clone is one base away.

This material consisted of peripheral blood, taken on day 0 of AZD1222 vaccination. This TCR derives from an adult in good health.

The encoded CDR3 is CASSSPGDSTDTQYF. The sequenced DNA is TGTGCCAGCAGCTCCCCGGGGGACAGCACAGATACGCAGTATTTT. Recombination linked TRBV28 to TRBJ2-3; the best D guess is TRBD2, with 6 bases matching. The germline ends are 13 bases apart after V is trimmed by 6 bases and J by 0 bases. CDR1 and CDR2 are drawn from the germline V gene: MDHEN, SYDVKM. Reading from cysteine to phenylalanine, the CDR3 counts 15 amino acids. The retained sequence is limited to the CDR3, 45 bases, with the frame set at the first base.